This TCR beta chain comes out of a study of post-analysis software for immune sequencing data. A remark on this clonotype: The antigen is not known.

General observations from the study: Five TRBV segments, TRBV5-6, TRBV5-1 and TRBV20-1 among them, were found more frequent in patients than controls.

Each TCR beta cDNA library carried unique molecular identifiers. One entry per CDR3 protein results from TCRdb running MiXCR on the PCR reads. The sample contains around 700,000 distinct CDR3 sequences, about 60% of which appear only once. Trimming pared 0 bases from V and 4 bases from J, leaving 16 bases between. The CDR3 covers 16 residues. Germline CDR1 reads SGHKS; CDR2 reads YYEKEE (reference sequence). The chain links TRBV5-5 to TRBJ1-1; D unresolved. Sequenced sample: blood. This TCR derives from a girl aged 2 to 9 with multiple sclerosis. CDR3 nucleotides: TGTGCCAGCAGCTTGGGGGTACAGATCCGAGGCACTGAAGCTTTCTTT. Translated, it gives CASSLGVQIRGTEAFF.